The 28 T cell receptor beta chains presented below share a single source sample, sequenced in a study of CD8+ T cells in alopecia areata. After pooling, cutaneous lymph node cells were sorted with CD4, CD8alpha, NKG2D, NKG2ACE and other markers. Extracted from the samples, RNA was reverse transcribed into cDNA to serve as the sequencing template. TCRdb's table, derived via immunoSEQ multiplex PCR, lists solely in-frame clones and lacks some. Recorded here are 200,000 to 300,000 clones, with no singletons, and the ten leading clones hold 1.2%. Material: CD4+ T cells sorted from a lymph node. Source of these receptors: a C3H/HeJ mouse with alopecia areata. The MHC haplotype of the strain is H2-k.

Points on this clone: Gene and germline names: mouse. The CDR3 end is not reached by the read, which stops 4 residues before it; the germline J gene fills it in. This rearrangement joins TRBV13-1 to TRBJ2-2, with D tentatively TRBD2 (5 bases). V lost 0 bases to trimming and J lost 1 base, with 10 bases between them. This CDR3 spans 16 amino acids. CDR1 and CDR2 (germline): NSHNY, SYGAGN. The CDR3 protein is CASSDAWAKNTGQLYF. Incomplete CDR3 DNA: TGTGCCAGCAGTGATGCCTGGGCTAAAAACACCGGG.

This clone occurred a few times. Each gene name is a mouse one. With the read ending 4 residues before the CDR3 end, the germline J gene is used to fill in that end. Other DNA sequences of this sample code for an identical CDR3. The chain joins TRBV19 to TRBJ1-1; 8 bases fit TRBD1. CDR3 length: 14 residues. Trimming at V came to 5 bases and at J to 0 bases, leaving 3 bases not matched to a gene. CDR1 is FNHDT, CDR2 SITEND, per germline (reference sequence). The covered CDR3 bases are TGTGCCAGCAGCCCGGGACAGGCAAACACA. Encoded protein: CASSPGQANT. In full, the CDR3 reads CASSPGQANTEVFF.

This clone was picked up a small number of times. Mouse gene names apply. The observed sequence ends 4 residues before the CDR3 terminus, with the missing tail filled in from the germline J gene. Within the sample, other DNA sequences also encode this same CDR3. The chain uses TRBV13-1 and TRBJ2-2; 9 bases agree with TRBD2. CDR3 length: 16 amino acids. V lost 0 bases, J lost 2 bases, and 2 bases stayed unmatched. CDR1 and CDR2 (germline): NSHNY, SYGAGN. The CDR3: CASSDDGTGNTGQLYF. Incomplete CDR3 DNA: TGTGCCAGCAGTGATGATGGGACTGGGAACACCGGG.

This clone was counted a few times. Mouse names are used for the genes. The CDR3 end lies 4 residues beyond the end of the read and is filled in from the germline J gene. The V and J genes are TRBV13-3 and TRBJ2-7; 7 bases are a match to TRBD2. The CDR3 consists of 15 residues. Trimming removed 0 bases from V and 0 bases from J; junction bases left unmatched: 3. Per the germline V gene, CDR1 is NNHDY and CDR2 is SYVADS. CDR3 DNA, as far as it was read: TGTGCCAGCAGTGATGGTTGGGGGGACTCCTAT. This sequence encodes CASSDGWGDSY. The whole CDR3 reads CASSDGWGDSYEQYF.

This clone was seen a handful of times. Gene and germline names: mouse. The missing CDR3 end, 4 residues past where the read stops, is filled in from the germline J gene. The genes are TRBV1 and TRBJ2-1; 7 bases match TRBD1. Germline V gene sequence: CDR1 NSQYPW, CDR2 LRSPGD (reference sequence). This CDR3 region has 15 residues. The covered CDR3 bases are TGCACCTGCAGTGCAGAGACAGGGTTTGGGGCT. As protein: CTCSAETGFGA. The full CDR3 reads CTCSAETGFGAEQFF.

This clone showed up just a few times. Germline and genes here are mouse. Read data end 4 residues before the CDR3 end; the end is taken from the germline J gene. The genes are TRBV13-3 and TRBJ2-4; TRBD2 matches at 9 bases. The CDR3 is 15 amino acids. Germline CDR1 is NNHDY and CDR2 is SYVADS. Unmatched junction bases numbered 4, after V lost 4 bases and J lost 1 base. Here the CDR3 reads CASSLWTGGQNTLYF. The sequenced part of the CDR3 DNA is TGTGCCAGCAGTCTCTGGACTGGGGGTCAAAAC.

As regards this clone: Genes and germline come from the mouse. Coverage ceases 4 residues before the CDR3 finishes, and the germline J gene fills in the end. This rearrangement joins TRBV31 to TRBJ1-2; 9 positions agree with TRBD1. CDR1 is GKSSPN and CDR2 is SITVG in the germline V gene. The junction had 5 bases not matched to a gene; V was cut back by 0 bases and J by 3 bases. The CDR3 is 15 residues long. The CDR3 loop is CAWSLKTGGDSDYTF. The sequenced CDR3 bases are TGTGCCTGGAGTCTAAAGACAGGGGGGGACTCC.

With respect to this clone: Mouse gene names and germline throughout. The read halts 4 residues ahead of the CDR3 end, with the missing end drawn from the germline J gene. The genes are TRBV29 and TRBJ2-3, with 9 positions matching TRBD1. The CDR3 has 13 amino acids. Looked up from germline, CDR1 is MSHET and CDR2 is SYDVDS. J was trimmed by 4 bases and V by 8 bases; bases with no gene match: 4. The CDR3 DNA, read in part, is TGTGCTAGCCCGGGACAGGGACCAGAA. Protein sequence: CASPGQGPE. The complete CDR3 protein is CASPGQGPETLYF.

This clone was picked up a small number of times. Here the gene names and germline are mouse. The read terminates 4 residues before the CDR3 end, so the remaining end is supplied by the germline J gene. The chain combines TRBV19 with TRBJ2-3, with D possibly TRBD1 on 5 matching bases. Trimming took off 5 bases at V and 1 base at J, with 8 bases between the two ends. CDR3 length: 13 residues. Germline V lookup: CDR1 FNHDT, CDR2 SITEND (reference sequence). Incomplete CDR3 DNA: TGTGCCAGCAGACAGGATGGTGCAGAA. This codes for CASRQDGAE. The complete CDR3 sequence is CASRQDGAETLYF.

Comments on this clone: Mouse gene names apply. The read stops 4 residues short of the end of the CDR3; the missing end is completed from the germline J gene. The chain is built from TRBV1 and TRBJ1-1; 12 bases are a match to TRBD1. The CDR3 has 15 amino acids. Germline V lookup: CDR1 NSQYPW, CDR2 LRSPGD (reference sequence). The covered CDR3 bases are TGCACCTGCAGTGACCTGGGACAGGGGGCGACA. Translated, it gives CTCSDLGQGAT. In full, the CDR3 reads CTCSDLGQGATEVFF.

This clone showed up just a few times. The genes are named according to mouse. Sequencing ends 4 residues short of the CDR3 end; the germline J gene provides the rest. The chain carries TRBV13-1 and TRBJ2-1, with 8 bases that match TRBD1. This CDR3 comprises 15 residues. The germline CDR1 and CDR2 sequences are NSHNY and SYGAGN. The CDR3 here is CASSDAQGAEAEQFF. Incomplete CDR3 DNA: TGTGCCAGCAGTGATGCGCAGGGGGCGGAGGCT.

On this clone: Here the gene names and germline are mouse. The read stops 4 residues short of the end of the CDR3; the missing end is completed from the germline J gene. The sample holds other DNA sequences that translate to the same CDR3. V is TRBV5 and J is TRBJ2-5; 8 nucleotides agree with TRBD2. The CDR3 has 14 amino acids. Germline CDR1 reads LGHNA; CDR2 reads YNLKQL (reference sequence). The CDR3 loop is CASSQLGGEDTQYF. CDR3 bases read: TGTGCCAGCAGCCAACTGGGGGGCGAAGAC.

This clone was seen a few times. The genes are named according to mouse. The read comes to an end 3 residues before the CDR3 does, leaving the germline J gene to fill in the end. J is TRBJ1-6 and V is TRBV13-2; weak D call: TRBD1 (5 bases). TRBJ1-6 is assigned to the ORF class and has an uncertain function. In germline, CDR1 is NNHNN, CDR2 SYGAGS (reference sequence). Trimming removed 0 bases from V and 10 bases from J, with 14 bases in between. The CDR3 contains 15 residues. The CDR3 sequence is CASGDARQGGSPLYF. CDR3 bases read: TGTGCCAGCGGTGATGCAAGGCAGGGAGGGTCGCCC.

This clone appeared many times. Gene labels here are mouse ones. The read comes to an end 4 residues before the CDR3 does, leaving the germline J gene to fill in the end. At the DNA level, this CDR3 is encoded by other sequences in the same sample as well. The chain links TRBV13-1 to TRBJ1-1, with 11 positions matching TRBD1. The CDR3 sequence is 14 residues long. Per germline, CDR1 NSHNY and CDR2 SYGAGN. Losses at the gene ends were 3 bases for V and 3 bases for J; bases not matched to a gene: 1. The sequenced part of the CDR3 DNA is TGTGCCAGCAGTGGGACAGGGGGCGACACA. It yields the protein CASSGTGGDT. The entire CDR3 sequence reads CASSGTGGDTEVFF.

Notes on this clone: Gene and germline names: mouse. The sequence runs out 4 residues before the end of the CDR3; the remainder is reconstructed from the germline J gene. The same CDR3 is also encoded by other DNA sequences in this sample. This sequence joins TRBV5 and TRBJ2-7; no firm D call. The CDR3 is 12 residues long. V was cut by 4 bases and J by 3 bases, with 7 bases left in between. Germline lookup yields CDR1 LGHNA and CDR2 YNLKQL (reference sequence). CDR3 loop: CASSPHSYEQYF. CDR3 DNA (partial): TGTGCCAGCAGCCCCCACAGCTAT.

About this clone itself: The germline and genes are mouse ones. The read ends 3 residues shy of where the CDR3 ends; the end is completed using the germline J gene. V gene TRBV13-3 combines with J gene TRBJ1-6, with D tentatively TRBD1 (6 bases). TRBJ1-6 is marked as an open reading frame, function uncertain. V lost 0 bases and J 10 bases, leaving 11 bases between the germline ends. Per germline, CDR1 NNHDY and CDR2 SYVADS. The CDR3 is 14 residues long. Partial CDR3 DNA: TGTGCCAGCAGTGATGCACAGGGAGGGTCGCCC. Its translation: CASSDAQGGSP. The complete CDR3 protein is CASSDAQGGSPLYF.

This clone was counted only a few times. Genes here carry mouse names. The read ends 4 residues before the CDR3 terminus; that terminus is restored from the germline J gene. This chain uses TRBV31 with TRBJ1-2; D ambiguous. The CDR3 totals 11 residues. Germline values: CDR1 GKSSPN, CDR2 SITVG. Deletions cut 4 bases from V and 2 bases from J, with 5 bases between. The CDR3 spells CAWTRNSDYTF. The covered CDR3 bases are TGTGCCTGGACAAGGAACTCC.

About this clone: The gene names here belong to mouse. The CDR3 goes on 4 residues after the read ends, and that part is filled in from the germline J gene. V usage is TRBV1 and J usage is TRBJ1-1; 9 bases are shared with TRBD1. CDR3 length equals 16 residues. Germline loops: CDR1 NSQYPW, CDR2 LRSPGD (reference sequence). The ends lost 1 base at V and 3 bases at J; junction bases unmatched: 6. The sequenced part of the CDR3 DNA is TGCACCTGCAGTGCAGGGACAGGGGAAGGATACACA. It encodes CTCSAGTGEGYT. The full CDR3 sequence reads CTCSAGTGEGYTEVFF.

There are a few counts of this clone. The listed genes are named as in mouse. Read data end 4 residues before the CDR3 end; the end is taken from the germline J gene. The chain couples TRBV31 to TRBJ2-4, with TRBD2 matching over 8 bases. CDR1 and CDR2 from the germline V gene are GKSSPN and SITVG. The CDR3 is 15 amino acids. Unmatched junction bases numbered 3, after V lost 1 base and J lost 0 bases. Partial CDR3 DNA: TGTGCCTGGAGTCGGGGGGGCGCAAGTCAAAAC. This codes for CAWSRGGASQN. The entire CDR3 is CAWSRGGASQNTLYF.

A word on this clone: Gene labels here are mouse ones. The read ends 4 residues early relative to the CDR3; the germline J gene fills the gap. V is TRBV5 and J is TRBJ2-5; D unresolved. This CDR3 is built from 12 residues. Between the trimmed V and J ends, which lost 4 bases and 3 bases, there was a span of 5 bases. Germline loops: CDR1 LGHNA, CDR2 YNLKQL (reference sequence). The CDR3 here is CASSPSQDTQYF. Incomplete CDR3 DNA: TGTGCCAGCAGCCCCTCTCAAGAC.

Ten or more counts support this clone. Gene names follow the mouse nomenclature. Read sequence stops 4 residues before the CDR3 end, and the germline J gene provides the missing end. Other DNA variants within this sample encode the same CDR3. The chain employs TRBV13-3 and TRBJ2-2; D is possibly TRBD1 (6 bases). Trimming shortened V by 5 bases and J by 0 bases, and 8 bases separated the two germline ends. The V gene's germline CDR1 is NNHDY and CDR2 SYVADS. This CDR3 region has 14 residues. CDR3 DNA, as far as it was read: TGTGCCAGCAGCGGGACACCAAACACCGGG. Translation: CASSGTPNTG. Given in full, the CDR3 is CASSGTPNTGQLYF.

This clone has a count of ten or more. Gene labels here are mouse ones. The sequenced fragment ends 4 residues before the CDR3 boundary, so the rest is inferred from the germline J gene. This sample also contains other DNA sequences that code for the same CDR3. This chain connects TRBV13-3 to TRBJ1-2; weak D call: TRBD1 (6 bases). Germline V gene lookup returns CDR1 NNHDY and CDR2 SYVADS. The CDR3 runs 14 residues. Trimming removed 0 bases at V and 1 base at J, with 7 bases between. The CDR3 is CASSDARGNSDYTF. The CDR3 bases that were read are TGTGCCAGCAGTGATGCCAGGGGAAACTCC.

Remarks on this clone: Genes here carry mouse names. The sequence runs out 4 residues before the end of the CDR3; the remainder is reconstructed from the germline J gene. This sequence joins TRBV1 and TRBJ2-7, with D unclear. Germline CDR1 NSQYPW, CDR2 LRSPGD (reference sequence). Trimming cost V 3 bases and J 3 bases, with 6 bases left between them. The CDR3 consists of 12 residues. The CDR3 sequence is CTCSAPFYEQYF. The CDR3 DNA, read in part, is TGCACCTGCAGTGCCCCATTCTAT.

In this sample, this clone turned up many times. Gene names are mouse gene names. The CDR3 end lies 3 residues beyond the end of the read and is filled in from the germline J gene. The chain is built from TRBV12-1 and TRBJ1-6, with TRBD1 matching over 7 bases. TRBJ1-6 is assigned to the ORF class and has an uncertain function. From germline, CDR1 is SGHSN and CDR2 HYEKVE. The CDR3 is 14 residues long. Losses at the gene ends were 6 bases for V and 5 bases for J; bases not matched to a gene: 6. The CDR3 sequence is CASPTGTDNSPLYF. Partial CDR3 DNA: TGTGCCAGCCCCACCGGGACAGATAATTCGCCC.

With respect to this clone: Each gene name is a mouse one. The read finishes 4 residues shy of the CDR3 end, and the germline J gene is used to complete it. The chain links TRBV13-3 to TRBJ2-5, with TRBD1 identical over 7 bases. Germline loops: CDR1 NNHDY, CDR2 SYVADS. V trimming: 2 bases; J trimming: 2 bases; junction bases outside the gene matches: 2. This CDR3 is 14 amino acids long. The CDR3 bases that were read are TGTGCCAGCAGTGACAGGGGGTTCCAAGAC. The encoded protein is CASSDRGFQD. The whole CDR3 is CASSDRGFQDTQYF.

This clone was observed many times. Gene names and germline match the mouse. The read ends 4 residues early relative to the CDR3; the germline J gene fills the gap. The rearrangement links TRBV17 to TRBJ2-2, with D perhaps TRBD1 (6 bases). CDR3 length: 13 residues. Looked up from germline, CDR1 is MNHDT and CDR2 is YYDKIL. With 6 bases removed from V and 4 bases from J, the gap between germline ends came to 9 bases. The CDR3 sequence is CASRQQGTGQLYF. CDR3 DNA (partial): TGTGCTAGCAGGCAACAGGGCACCGGG.

A remark on this clone: Gene names denote mouse genes. The read terminates 4 residues before the CDR3 end, so the remaining end is supplied by the germline J gene. Other nucleotide sequences in the sample specify the same CDR3. The chain employs TRBV13-2 and TRBJ2-5; TRBD2 agrees at 12 bases. The CDR3 spans 15 residues. The V gene's germline CDR1 is NNHNN and CDR2 SYGAGS (reference sequence). CDR3 sequence: CASGDRLGGRDTQYF. CDR3 DNA, as far as it was read: TGTGCCAGCGGTGATAGACTGGGGGGGCGAGAC.

This clone was seen at least ten times. Gene names denote mouse genes. Read sequence stops 3 residues before the CDR3 end, and the germline J gene provides the missing end. At the DNA level, this CDR3 is encoded by other sequences in the same sample as well. The V gene is TRBV13-1, the J gene TRBJ1-6, with D maybe TRBD1 (5 bases). TRBJ1-6 is an ORF for which the function is uncertain. The CDR3 covers 15 residues. The germline CDR1 and CDR2 sequences are NSHNY and SYGAGN. Trimming stripped 3 bases from V and 0 bases from J, with 7 bases between. CDR3 loop: CASSADSSYNSPLYF. The covered CDR3 bases are TGTGCCAGCAGTGCCGACAGTTCCTATAATTCGCCC.